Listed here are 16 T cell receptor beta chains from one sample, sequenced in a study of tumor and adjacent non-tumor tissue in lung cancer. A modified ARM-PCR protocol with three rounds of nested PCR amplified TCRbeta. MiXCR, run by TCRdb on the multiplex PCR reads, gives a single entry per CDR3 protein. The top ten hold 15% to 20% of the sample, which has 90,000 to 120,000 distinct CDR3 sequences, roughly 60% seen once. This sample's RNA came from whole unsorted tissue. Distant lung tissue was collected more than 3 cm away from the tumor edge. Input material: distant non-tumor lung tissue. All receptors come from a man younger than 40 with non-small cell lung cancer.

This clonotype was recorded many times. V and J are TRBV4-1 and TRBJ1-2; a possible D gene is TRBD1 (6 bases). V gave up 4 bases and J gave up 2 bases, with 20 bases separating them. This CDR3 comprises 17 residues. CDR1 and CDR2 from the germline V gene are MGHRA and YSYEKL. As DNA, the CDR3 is TGCGCCAGCAGCCCTTGGGGGGCCAAACAGGCGAACTATGGCTACACCTTC. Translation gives CASSPWGAKQANYGYTF.

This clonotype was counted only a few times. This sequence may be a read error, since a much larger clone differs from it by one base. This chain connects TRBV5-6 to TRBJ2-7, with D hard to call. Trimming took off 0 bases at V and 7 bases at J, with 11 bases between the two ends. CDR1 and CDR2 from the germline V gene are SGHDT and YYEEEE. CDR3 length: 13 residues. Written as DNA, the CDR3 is TGTGCCAGCAGCTTGGCGGGCAGTATGGAGCAGTACTTC. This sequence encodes CASSLAGSMEQYF.

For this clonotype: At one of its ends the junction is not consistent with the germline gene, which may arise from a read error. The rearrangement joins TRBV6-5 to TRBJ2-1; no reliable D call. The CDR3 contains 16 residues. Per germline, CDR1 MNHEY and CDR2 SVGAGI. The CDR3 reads CVSSKTSQAYYNERFF. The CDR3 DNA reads TGTGTCAGCAGTAAGACCTCGCAGGCTTACTACAATGAGCGGTTCTTC.

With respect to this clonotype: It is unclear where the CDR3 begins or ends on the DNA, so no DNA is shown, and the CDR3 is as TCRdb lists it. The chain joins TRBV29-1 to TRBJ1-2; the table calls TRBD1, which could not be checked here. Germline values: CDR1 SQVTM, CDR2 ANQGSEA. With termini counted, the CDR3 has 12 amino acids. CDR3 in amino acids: CSVGTGIPGYTF.

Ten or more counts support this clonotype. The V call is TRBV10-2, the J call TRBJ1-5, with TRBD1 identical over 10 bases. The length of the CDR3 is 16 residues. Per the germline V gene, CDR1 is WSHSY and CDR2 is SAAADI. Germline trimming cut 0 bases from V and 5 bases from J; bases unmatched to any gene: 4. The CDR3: CASSESDRGADQPQHF. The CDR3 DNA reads TGCGCCAGCAGTGAGTCGGACAGGGGGGCGGATCAGCCCCAGCATTTT.

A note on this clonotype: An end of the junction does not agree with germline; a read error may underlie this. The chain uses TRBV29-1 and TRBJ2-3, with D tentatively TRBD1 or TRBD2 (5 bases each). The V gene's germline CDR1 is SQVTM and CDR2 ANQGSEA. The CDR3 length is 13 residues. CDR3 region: CSVESFGAYTQYF. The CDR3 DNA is TGCAGCGTTGAGTCCTTCGGGGCATATACGCAATATTTT.

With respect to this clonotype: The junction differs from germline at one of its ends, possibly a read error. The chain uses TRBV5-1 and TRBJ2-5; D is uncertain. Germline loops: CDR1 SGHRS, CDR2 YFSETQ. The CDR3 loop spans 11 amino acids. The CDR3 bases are TGCGCCAACAGCGCCGAGTCTTCCCAGTACTTC. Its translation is CANSAESSQYF. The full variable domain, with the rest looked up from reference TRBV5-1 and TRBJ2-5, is KAGVTQTPRYLIKTRGQQVTLSCSPISGHRSVSWYQQTPGQGLQFLFEYFSETQRNKGNFPGRFSGRQFSNSRSEMNVSTLELGDSALYLCANSAESSQYFGPGTRLLVL.

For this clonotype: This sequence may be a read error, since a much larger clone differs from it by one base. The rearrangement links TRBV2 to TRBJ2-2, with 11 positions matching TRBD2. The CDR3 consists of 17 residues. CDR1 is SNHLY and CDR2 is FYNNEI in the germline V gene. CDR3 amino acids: CASSQGLAAFNTGEQFF. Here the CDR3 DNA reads TGTGCCAGCAGCCAGGGACTAGCGGCATTCAACACCGGGGAGCAGTTTTTT.

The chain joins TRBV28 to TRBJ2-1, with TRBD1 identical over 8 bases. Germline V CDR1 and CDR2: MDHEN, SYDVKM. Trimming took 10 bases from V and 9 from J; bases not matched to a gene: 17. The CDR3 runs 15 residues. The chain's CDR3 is CAICSPGGGGIEQFF. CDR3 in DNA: TGTGCCATCTGTTCCCCAGGGGGCGGAGGGATTGAGCAGTTCTTC.

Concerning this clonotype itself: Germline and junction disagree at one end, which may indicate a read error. In nucleotides, the CDR3 is TGCGCCAGCAGCCAAGGTTCCTCGACGGGGAATGAGCGGTTCTTC. Its translation is CASSQGSSTGNERFF. The chain links TRBV4-1 to TRBJ2-1; D is possibly TRBD2 (5 bases). Germline V gene lookup returns CDR1 MGHRA and CDR2 YSYEKL. The CDR3 sequence is 15 residues long.

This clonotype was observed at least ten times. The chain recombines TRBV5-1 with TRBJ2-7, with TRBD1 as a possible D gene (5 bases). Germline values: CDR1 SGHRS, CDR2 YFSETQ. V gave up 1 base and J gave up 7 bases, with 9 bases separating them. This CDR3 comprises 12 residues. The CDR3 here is CASSLSGREQYF. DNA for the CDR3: TGCGCCAGCAGCTTGTCAGGGCGGGAGCAGTACTTC.

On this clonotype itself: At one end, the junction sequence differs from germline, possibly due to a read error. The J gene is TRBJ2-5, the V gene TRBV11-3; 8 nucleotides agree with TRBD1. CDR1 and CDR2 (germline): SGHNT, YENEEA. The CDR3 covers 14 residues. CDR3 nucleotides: TGTGCCAGCAGTTCCGGGACAGGAGTAGAGACCAAGTACTTC. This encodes CASSSGTGVETKYF.

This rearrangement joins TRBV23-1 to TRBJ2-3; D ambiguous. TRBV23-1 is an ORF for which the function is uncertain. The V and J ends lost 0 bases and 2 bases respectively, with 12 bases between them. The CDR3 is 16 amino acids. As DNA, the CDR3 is TGCGCCAGCAGTCAATCAGCCCTATTGCCCACAGATACGCAGTATTTT. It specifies CASSQSALLPTDTQYF.

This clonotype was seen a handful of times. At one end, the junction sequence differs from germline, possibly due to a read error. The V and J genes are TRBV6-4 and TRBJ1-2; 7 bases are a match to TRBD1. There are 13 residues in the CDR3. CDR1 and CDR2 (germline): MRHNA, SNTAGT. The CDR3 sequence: CACSDRVGYGYSF. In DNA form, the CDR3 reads TGTGCCTGCAGCGACAGGGTTGGGTATGGCTACAGCTTC.

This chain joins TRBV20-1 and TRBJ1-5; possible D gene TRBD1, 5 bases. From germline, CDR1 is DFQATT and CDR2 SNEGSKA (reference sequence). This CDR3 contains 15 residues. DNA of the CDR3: TGCAATGATAGAGGGTCGACAGATAGCAATCAGCCCCAGCATTTT. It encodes CNDRGSTDSNQPQHF.

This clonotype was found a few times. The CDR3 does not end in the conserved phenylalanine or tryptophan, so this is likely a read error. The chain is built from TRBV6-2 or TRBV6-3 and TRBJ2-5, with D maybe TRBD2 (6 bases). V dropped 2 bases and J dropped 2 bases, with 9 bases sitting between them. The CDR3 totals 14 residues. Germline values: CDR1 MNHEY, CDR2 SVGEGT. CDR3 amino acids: CASSYGGRQETQYI. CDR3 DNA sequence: TGTGCCAGCAGTTACGGGGGGAGGCAAGAGACCCAGTACATC.